These 19 T cell receptor beta chains came from one sample sequenced in a study of patients and donors after allogeneic stem cell transplantation. Each CDR3 protein is one row after TCRdb ran MiXCR on the RT-PCR reads. The sample carries 160,000 or so distinct CDR3 sequences, roughly 24% recorded once. Sequencing was done on a sample of blood, either unsorted or a sorted T cell fraction (not recorded which). The receptor set was obtained from a human donor who was either an allogeneic HSCT recipient or a stem cell or donor lymphocyte infusion donor (not recorded which). It is not recorded whose cells these are; they may come from a transplant donor.

This clonotype was seen only a few times. The gene calls are TRBV5-5 and TRBJ1-3; D uncertain. The CDR3 spans 15 residues. CDR1 is SGHKS and CDR2 is YYEKEE in the germline V gene (reference sequence). The V end lost 2 bases, the J end lost 0 bases, and 9 bases lay between the germline ends. Here the CDR3 reads CASSFEHVSGNTIYF. The DNA of the CDR3 is TGTGCCAGCAGCTTCGAACACGTCTCTGGAAACACCATATATTTT. Full variable domain (rest looked up from reference TRBV5-5 and TRBJ1-3): DAGVTQSPTHLIKTRGQQVTLRCSPISGHKSVSWYQQVLGQGPQFIFQYYEKEERGRGNFPDRFSARQFPNYSSELNVNALLLGDSALYLCASSFEHVSGNTIYFGEGSWLTVV.

At least ten counts were recorded for this clonotype. The CDR3 DNA is TGCGCCAGCAGCTTCGGTAGCGGGGTGGGTGGTGAGCAGTTCTTC. Residues: CASSFGSGVGGEQFF. This rearrangement joins TRBV5-1 to TRBJ2-1, with 8 positions matching TRBD2. Germline CDR1 is SGHRS and CDR2 is YFSETQ. CDR3 size: 15 residues. The junction had 10 bases not matched to a gene; V was cut back by 2 bases and J by 9 bases.

This clonotype appeared a few times. The chain recombines TRBV4-3 with TRBJ1-2; D ambiguous. Germline V gene data show CDR1 as LGHNA and CDR2 as YSLEER. Deletions cut 0 bases from V and 4 bases from J, with 15 bases between. There are 16 residues in the CDR3. CDR3 coding DNA: TGCGCCAGCAGCCAAGATCGGAGTCCGGCATTCTATGGCTACACCTTC. Encoded protein: CASSQDRSPAFYGYTF.

The chain combines TRBV15 with TRBJ2-7, with D uncertain. Germline CDR1 LNHNV, CDR2 YYDKDF (reference sequence). Trimming removed 0 bases at V and 3 bases at J, with 6 bases between. This CDR3 spans 13 amino acids. Here the CDR3 DNA reads TGTGCCACCAGCAGAGACAGGCACTACGAGCAGTACTTC. Its translation is CATSRDRHYEQYF.

The chain is built from TRBV12-3 or TRBV12-4 and TRBJ2-7; maybe TRBD1 (5 bases). V was cut by 2 bases and J by 3 bases, with 14 bases left in between. CDR3 length: 15 amino acids. CDR3 sequence reads: CASSLSGQVVYEQYF. The CDR3 coding sequence is TGTGCCAGCAGTTTAAGTGGACAAGTTGTCTACGAGCAGTACTTC.

Remarks on this clonotype: This is likely a read error, given that the CDR3 carries no conserved phenylalanine or tryptophan at its end. The rearrangement uses TRBV4-3 and TRBJ1-1; D perhaps matches TRBD1 (5 bases). The CDR3 length is 15 residues. Per germline, CDR1 LGHNA and CDR2 YSLEER. Trimming left V 0 bases short and J 1 base short, with 9 bases between. CDR3 region: CASSQDSGRNTEAFY. In DNA, the CDR3 is TGCGCCAGCAGCCAAGATTCAGGGCGGAACACTGAAGCTTTCTAT.

There are a few counts of this clonotype. In DNA form, the CDR3 reads TGCAGTGCAAATACAGGGGAGGCAGATACGCAGTATTTT. It encodes CSANTGEADTQYF. The chain combines TRBV20-1 with TRBJ2-3; maybe TRBD1 (7 bases). The V and J ends lost 6 bases and 4 bases respectively, with 14 bases between them. The CDR3 has 13 residues. The germline V gene encodes CDR1 DFQATT and CDR2 SNEGSKA (reference sequence).

The chain carries TRBV28 and TRBJ1-5; D not resolved. CDR1 and CDR2 (germline): MDHEN, SYDVKM. This CDR3 is 14 amino acids long. The V end lost 3 bases, the J end lost 0 bases, and 6 bases lay between the germline ends. The chain's CDR3 is CASSFPHSNQPQHF. The CDR3 DNA reads as TGTGCCAGCAGTTTCCCCCATAGCAATCAGCCCCAGCATTTT.

This clonotype has a handful of counts. The V and J genes are TRBV20-1 and TRBJ1-2; TRBD1 aligns across 8 bases. V shed 5 bases, J shed 8 bases, and the junction held 7 bases outside the gene matches. Germline loops: CDR1 DFQATT, CDR2 SNEGSKA (reference sequence). CDR3 length equals 12 residues. CDR3 nucleotide sequence: TGCAGTGCTCAGGGGGCGCAGTTAGGCTACACCTTC. Translation: CSAQGAQLGYTF.

This clonotype was found once. This chain uses TRBV4-2 with TRBJ2-1; D might be TRBD2 (5 bases). The CDR3 sequence is 15 residues long. Germline V CDR1 and CDR2: LGHNA, YNFKEQ. V shed 2 bases and J shed 6 bases, with 14 bases lying between them. The CDR3 sequence is CASSQSLAGPNEQFF. The CDR3 coding sequence is TGTGCCAGCAGCCAATCCCTGGCGGGCCCCAATGAGCAGTTCTTC.

The chain carries TRBV12-3 or TRBV12-4 and TRBJ2-3; D remains unclear. CDR3 size: 12 residues. The V end lost 2 bases, the J end lost 4 bases, and 4 bases lay between the germline ends. The DNA for the CDR3 is TGTGCCAGCAGTTTATTTTCAGATACGCAGTATTTT. It is translated as CASSLFSDTQYF.

This clonotype has a handful of counts. V and J are TRBV7-8 and TRBJ2-5; 7 nucleotides line up with TRBD1. CDR3 length equals 16 residues. J lost 6 bases, V lost 5 bases, and 15 bases had no gene match. The germline CDR1 and CDR2 sequences are SGHVS and FQNEAQ. The CDR3 nucleotides are TGTGCCAGCAGCCCAACTCTGACAGGGCCTAGGAAGACCCAGTACTTC. Its protein is CASSPTLTGPRKTQYF. Full variable domain (rest looked up from reference TRBV7-8 and TRBJ2-5): GAGVSQSPRYKVAKRGQDVALRCDPISGHVSLFWYQQALGQGPEFLTYFQNEAQLDKSGLPSDRFFAERPEGSVSTLKIQRTQQEDSAVYLCASSPTLTGPRKTQYFGPGTRLLVL.

The genes are TRBV6-5 and TRBJ2-5, with 10 bases matching TRBD1. The CDR3 loop spans 15 amino acids. Trimming took 5 bases from V and 4 from J; bases not matched to a gene: 7. CDR1 is MNHEY and CDR2 is SVGAGI in the germline V gene. This CDR3 is CASSAGTGDTETQYF. The CDR3 bases are TGTGCCAGCAGTGCCGGGACAGGGGATACAGAGACCCAGTACTTC.

This clonotype came up many times. The chain couples TRBV5-1 to TRBJ1-1, with 7 bases identical to TRBD1. The CDR3 contains 18 residues. With 4 bases clipped from V and 6 bases from J, the junction kept 21 bases outside the gene matches. The germline V gene encodes CDR1 SGHRS and CDR2 YFSETQ. CDR3 protein: CASSLYPDRARGKPEAFF. DNA of the CDR3: TGCGCCAGCAGCCTCTACCCAGACAGGGCTAGAGGGAAGCCTGAAGCTTTCTTT.

The chain joins TRBV7-2 to TRBJ1-6, with 7 bases identical to TRBD1. V trimming: 2 bases; J trimming: 8 bases; junction bases outside the gene matches: 6. This CDR3 comprises 15 residues. CDR1 SGHTA and CDR2 FQGNSA come from the germline V gene. The CDR3 reads CASSLLGQQDSPLHF. CDR3 DNA sequence: TGTGCCAGCAGCTTACTGGGACAGCAAGATTCACCCCTCCACTTT.

This clonotype has a handful of counts. The chain carries TRBV7-2 and TRBJ2-3; no clear D gene. The CDR3 consists of 13 residues. V was cut by 4 bases and J by 0 bases, with 5 bases left in between. CDR1 and CDR2 (germline): SGHTA, FQGNSA. This CDR3 is CASSSASTDTQYF. The CDR3 DNA sequence: TGTGCCAGCAGCTCCGCTAGCACAGATACGCAGTATTTT.

The chain employs TRBV5-1 and TRBJ2-5; 7 bases align to TRBD2. Germline V lookup: CDR1 SGHRS, CDR2 YFSETQ. The V segment lost 5 bases and the J segment 3 bases; nucleotides outside the gene matches: 7. The CDR3 runs 14 residues. For the CDR3, the DNA is TGCGCCAGCAGTGGGGAGGGCCGAGAAGAGACCCAGTACTTC. It translates to CASSGEGREETQYF. Using reference TRBV5-1 and TRBJ2-5 for the parts outside the CDR3, the full variable domain is KAGVTQTPRYLIKTRGQQVTLSCSPISGHRSVSWYQQTPGQGLQFLFEYFSETQRNKGNFPGRFSGRQFSNSRSEMNVSTLELGDSALYLCASSGEGREETQYFGPGTRLLVL.

The V call is TRBV27, the J call TRBJ2-6; no reliable D call. V was shortened by 6 bases and J by 0 bases, with 9 bases between the two germline ends. The CDR3 has 15 residues. The V gene's germline CDR1 is MNHEY and CDR2 SMNVEV (reference sequence). For the CDR3, the DNA is TGTGCCAGCAGACTTCTGAGCTCTGGGGCCAACGTCCTGACTTTC. Translating it yields CASRLLSSGANVLTF.

V gene TRBV6-5 combines with J gene TRBJ2-7; D gene uncertain. Trimming took 0 bases from V and 6 from J, leaving 9 bases between them. There are 13 residues in the CDR3. The germline CDR1 and CDR2 sequences are MNHEY and SVGAGI. CDR3 residues: CASSYSSEAEQYF. As DNA, the CDR3 is TGTGCCAGCAGTTACTCGTCGGAAGCCGAGCAGTACTTC.